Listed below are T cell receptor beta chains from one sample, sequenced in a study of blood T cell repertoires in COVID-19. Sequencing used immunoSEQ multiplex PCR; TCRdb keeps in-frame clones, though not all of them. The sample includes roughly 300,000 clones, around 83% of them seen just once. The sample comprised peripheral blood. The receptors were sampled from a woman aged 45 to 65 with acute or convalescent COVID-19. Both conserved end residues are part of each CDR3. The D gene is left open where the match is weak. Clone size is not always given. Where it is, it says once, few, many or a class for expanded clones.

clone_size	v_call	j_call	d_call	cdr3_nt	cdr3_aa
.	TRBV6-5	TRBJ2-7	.	TGTGCCAGCAGTAAGACAGGATTCGCCAACGAGCAGTACTTC	CASSKTGFANEQYF
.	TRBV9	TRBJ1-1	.	TGTGCCAGCAGCGTAGAGGGGGTGAACACTGAAGCTTTCTTT	CASSVEGVNTEAFF
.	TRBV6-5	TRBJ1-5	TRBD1	TGTGCCAGCAGCGCAGGACAGGGTGTAGGTCAGCCCCAGCATTTT	CASSAGQGVGQPQHF
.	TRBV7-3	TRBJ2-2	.	TGTGCCAGCAGCCCCGCAGAGGTCGGGGAGCTGTTTTTT	CASSPAEVGELFF
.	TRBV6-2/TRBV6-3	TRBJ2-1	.	TGTGCCAGCAGTTACCTTCCGGGGTCCTACAATGAGCAGTTCTTC	CASSYLPGSYNEQFF
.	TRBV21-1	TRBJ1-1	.	.	CASSKVYWGRGSDTEAFF
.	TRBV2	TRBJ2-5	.	TGTGCCAGCAGTGAGGGGCTCAGGCAAGAGACCCAGTACTTC	CASSEGLRQETQYF
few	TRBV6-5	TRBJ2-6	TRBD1	TGTGCCAGCAGTTTGACAGGGGCTGGGGCCAACGTCCTGACTTTC	CASSLTGAGANVLTF
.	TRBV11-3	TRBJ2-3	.	TGTGCCAGCAGCTTATCGTCAGATACGCAGTATTTT	CASSLSSDTQYF
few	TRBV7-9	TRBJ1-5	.	TGTGCCAGCAGCTTAGAAGGGGATCAGCCCCAGCATTTT	CASSLEGDQPQHF
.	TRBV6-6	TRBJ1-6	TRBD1	TGTGCCAGCAGCAACAGGGGATATAATTCACCCCTCCACTTT	CASSNRGYNSPLHF
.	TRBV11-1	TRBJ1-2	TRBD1	TGTGCCAGCAGCTTAGGGACAGGGGATGGCTACACCTTC	CASSLGTGDGYTF
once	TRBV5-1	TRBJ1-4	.	TGCGCCAGCCAACGTGCTCTGGACCAGGGAGAAAAACTGTTTTTT	CASQRALDQGEKLFF
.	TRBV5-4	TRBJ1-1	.	TGTGCCAGCAGCGCAAAGGGGTTGGACACTGAAGCTTTCTTT	CASSAKGLDTEAFF
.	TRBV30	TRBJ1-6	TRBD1	TGTGCCTGGGGGACAGGGAACAGGGATTCACCCCTCCACTTT	CAWGTGNRDSPLHF
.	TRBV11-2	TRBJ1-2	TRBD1	TGTGCCAGCAGTTCGGACAGGGCCTATGGCTACACCTTC	CASSSDRAYGYTF
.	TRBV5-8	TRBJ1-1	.	TGTGCCAGCAGCTTAAACAGGGCCACTGAAGCTTTCTTT	CASSLNRATEAFF
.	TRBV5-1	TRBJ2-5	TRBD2	TGCGCCAGCAGCTTGGTGGCTAGCGGGGGGTTGGAGACCCAGTACTTC	CASSLVASGGLETQYF
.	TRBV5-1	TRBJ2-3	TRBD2	TGCGCCAGCAGCTTAAATCTAGCGGGGGGCTCCTCAGATACGCAGTATTTT	CASSLNLAGGSSDTQYF
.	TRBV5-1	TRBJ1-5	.	TGCGCCAGCAGCTCGGGACACACCAATCAGCCCCAGCATTTT	CASSSGHTNQPQHF
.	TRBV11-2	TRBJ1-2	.	TGTGCCAGCAGCTTATCAAGTTGGGGAGATGGCTACACCTTC	CASSLSSWGDGYTF
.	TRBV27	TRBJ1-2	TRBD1	TGTGCCAGCGCGCGACAGGGAAATCTTAACTATGGCTACACCTTC	CASARQGNLNYGYTF
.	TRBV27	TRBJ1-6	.	TGTGCCAGCAGTTTACGGAGTTTCTATAATTCACCCCTCCACTTT	CASSLRSFYNSPLHF
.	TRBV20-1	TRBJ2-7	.	TGCAGTGCTAGTTGGGGGACTTCCACCCCGGAGTACTTC	CSASWGTSTPEYF
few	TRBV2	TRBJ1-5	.	TGTGCCAGCAGACAGGGTCGCAATCAGCCCCAGCATTTT	CASRQGRNQPQHF
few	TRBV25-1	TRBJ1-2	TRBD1	TGTGCCAGCAGGATGGGACAGGGATCTAACTATGGCTACACCTTC	CASRMGQGSNYGYTF
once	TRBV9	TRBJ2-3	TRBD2	TGTGCCAGCAGCGTACTAGCGGTGGCTAGCACAGATACGCAGTATTTT	CASSVLAVASTDTQYF
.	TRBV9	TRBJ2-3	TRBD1	TGTGCCAGCAGCGTAGGATGGGGGCGACAGGGTGGCACAGATACGCAGTATTTT	CASSVGWGRQGGTDTQYF
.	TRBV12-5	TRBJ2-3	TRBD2	TGTGCTAGTGGTTTAGGGCTAGCGGGAGAAACAGATACGCAGTATTTT	CASGLGLAGETDTQYF
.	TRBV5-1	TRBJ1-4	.	TGCGCCAGCAGCCCCGAAGGGGGAATTAATGAAAAACTGTTTTTT	CASSPEGGINEKLFF
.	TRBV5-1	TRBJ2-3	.	TGCGCCAGCAGCCGTGGTGCAGGGGGGTACACAGATACGCAGTATTTT	CASSRGAGGYTDTQYF
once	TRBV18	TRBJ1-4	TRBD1	TGTGCCAGCTCTCCCGGGACAGGGGGCGAAGAAAAACTGTTTTTT	CASSPGTGGEEKLFF
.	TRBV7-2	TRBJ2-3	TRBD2	TGTGCCAGCAGCTTAGTCACTAGCGGGGGACACACAGATACGCAGTATTTT	CASSLVTSGGHTDTQYF
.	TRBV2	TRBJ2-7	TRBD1	TGTGCCAGCAGTACTGAGGCAGGGGGCTCGGGCGAGCAGTACTTC	CASSTEAGGSGEQYF
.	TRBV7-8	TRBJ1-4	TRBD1	TGTGCCAGCAGCTTAGCGCCAGGGGGCCCACCCCCAACTAATGAAAAACTGTTTTTT	CASSLAPGGPPPTNEKLFF
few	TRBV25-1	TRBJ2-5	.	TGTGCCAGCAGTGAATTTGGACAGCCAAGAGATACCCAGTACTTC	CASSEFGQPRDTQYF
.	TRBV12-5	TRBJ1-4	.	TGTGCTAGTGGCTTGCAGGGCAGTGAAAAACTGTTTTTT	CASGLQGSEKLFF
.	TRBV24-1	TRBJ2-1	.	TGTGCCACCAGTGATATTAGATCCTCCTACAATGAGCAGTTCTTC	CATSDIRSSYNEQFF
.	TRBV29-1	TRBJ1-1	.	TGCAGCGTTACCCCCAGCCAGGAGAACACTGAAGCTTTCTTT	CSVTPSQENTEAFF
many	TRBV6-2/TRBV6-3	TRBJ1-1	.	TGTGCCAGCAGTGGGGCAGGGTACACTGAAGCTTTCTTT	CASSGAGYTEAFF
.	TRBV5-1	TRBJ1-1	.	TGCGCCAGCAGCGATAATCCAGGGAACACTGAAGCTTTCTTT	CASSDNPGNTEAFF
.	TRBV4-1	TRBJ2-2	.	TGCGCCAGCAGCCAAGATAGTTACCGTAGAGGCACCGGGGAGCTGTTTTTT	CASSQDSYRRGTGELFF
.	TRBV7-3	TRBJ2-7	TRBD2	TGTGCCAGCAGCTTCAGCGGGGGCCTATCCTACGAGCAGTACTTC	CASSFSGGLSYEQYF
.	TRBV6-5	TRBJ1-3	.	TGTGCCAGCAGTTACGCATTTACAGCCTCTGGAAACACCATATATTTT	CASSYAFTASGNTIYF
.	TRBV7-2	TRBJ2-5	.	TGTGCCAGCAGCTTAACCCGACAGGCGGGGGAGAACCAGTACTTC	CASSLTRQAGENQYF
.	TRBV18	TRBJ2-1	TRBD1	TGTGCCAGCTCCCCAAGGATGGCGGGGACAGGGTTTAATGAGCAGTTCTTC	CASSPRMAGTGFNEQFF
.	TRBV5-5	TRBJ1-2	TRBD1	TGTGCCAGCAGCTTCGGGACAGCCTCGAATTTGCGGGGCTACACCTTC	CASSFGTASNLRGYTF
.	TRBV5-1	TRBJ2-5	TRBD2	TGCGCCAGCAGCTCCCCTCTTAGACGACTAGCGGGAACCGAGACCCAGTACTTC	CASSSPLRRLAGTETQYF
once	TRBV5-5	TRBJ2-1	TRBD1	TGTGCCAGCAGCCGCCTGACGGGACAGCTTATGAATGAGCAGTTCTTC	CASSRLTGQLMNEQFF
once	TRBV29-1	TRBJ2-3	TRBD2	TGCAGCGTTGAGGGAGGGGAGGACGTAAGCACAGATACGCAGTATTTT	CSVEGGEDVSTDTQYF
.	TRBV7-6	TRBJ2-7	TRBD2	TGTGCCAGCAGCTTGGGGGGCCTAGCGGGAGGCTACGAGCAGTACTTC	CASSLGGLAGGYEQYF
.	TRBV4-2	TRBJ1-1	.	TGTGCCAGCAGCCAACCTGGACAGAACACTGAAGCTTTCTTT	CASSQPGQNTEAFF